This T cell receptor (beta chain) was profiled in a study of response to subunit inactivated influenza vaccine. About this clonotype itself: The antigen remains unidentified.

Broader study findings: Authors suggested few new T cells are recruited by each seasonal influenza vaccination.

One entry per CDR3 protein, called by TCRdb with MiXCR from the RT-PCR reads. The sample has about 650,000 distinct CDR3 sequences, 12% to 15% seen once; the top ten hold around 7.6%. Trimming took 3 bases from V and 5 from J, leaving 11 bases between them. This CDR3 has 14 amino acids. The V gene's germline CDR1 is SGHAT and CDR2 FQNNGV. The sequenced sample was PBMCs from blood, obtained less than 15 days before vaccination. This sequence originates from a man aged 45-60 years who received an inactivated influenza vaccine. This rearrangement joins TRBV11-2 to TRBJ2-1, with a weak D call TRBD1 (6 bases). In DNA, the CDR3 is TGTGCCAGCAGCTTGTCGGACAGACACAATGAGCAGTTCTTC. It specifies CASSLSDRHNEQFF.